Presented here are 18 T cell receptor beta chains from one specimen sequenced in a study of T-cell memory formation after mild COVID-19. TCRdb redid the calling of the 5' RACE reads with MiXCR, one entry per CDR3 protein. The sample has under 700,000 distinct CDR3 sequences, roughly 20% seen once. The sequenced material came from PBMCs or a T cell subset sorted from them (not recorded which). The receptors come from an adult woman who had mild COVID-19 (a few samples of this study predate the infection). Cell type and time point are not known.

The chain couples TRBV4-2 to TRBJ2-7, with 7 bases aligning to TRBD2. Germline lookup yields CDR1 LGHNA and CDR2 YNFKEQ. The CDR3 has 15 amino acids. Unmatched junction bases numbered 3, after V lost 0 bases and J lost 1 base. In nucleotides, the CDR3 is TGTGCCAGCAGCCAAGAGGGAGGGCCTTCCTACGAGCAGTACTTC. Protein product: CASSQEGGPSYEQYF.

J is TRBJ2-7 and V is TRBV5-1, with D uncertain. Germline V CDR1 and CDR2: SGHRS, YFSETQ. This CDR3 comprises 14 residues. Trimming shortened V by 3 bases and J by 1 base, and 11 bases separated the two germline ends. The CDR3 loop is CASSSLSGSYEQYF. The CDR3 nucleotides are TGCGCCAGCAGCTCCCTCAGTGGGTCCTACGAGCAGTACTTC. The whole variable domain, remainder taken from reference TRBV5-1 and TRBJ2-7, is KAGVTQTPRYLIKTRGQQVTLSCSPISGHRSVSWYQQTPGQGLQFLFEYFSETQRNKGNFPGRFSGRQFSNSRSEMNVSTLELGDSALYLCASSSLSGSYEQYFGPGTRLTVT.

The chain joins TRBV19 to TRBJ1-2; 7 bases are a match to TRBD1. The V gene end was trimmed by 10 bases and the J gene end by 7 bases; junction bases not matched to a gene: 15. Per the germline V gene, CDR1 is LNHDA and CDR2 is SQIVND (reference sequence). The CDR3 runs 14 residues. The CDR3 bases are TGTGCCACTCAGGGGGGTACGGGGTACGGTGGCTACACCTTC. As protein: CATQGGTGYGGYTF. Full variable domain (remainder filled in from reference TRBV19 and TRBJ1-2): DGGITQSPKYLFRKEGQNVTLSCEQNLNHDAMYWYRQDPGQGLRLIYYSQIVNDFQKGDIAEGYSVSREKKESFPLTVTSAQKNPTAFYLCATQGGTGYGGYTFGSGTRLTVV.

The rearrangement joins TRBV5-1 to TRBJ2-7; 11 nucleotides align to TRBD1. The V gene end was trimmed by 4 bases and the J gene end by 6 bases; junction bases not matched to a gene: 6. The germline V gene encodes CDR1 SGHRS and CDR2 YFSETQ. This CDR3 has 14 residues. CDR3 in amino acids: CASSQGQGVGEQYF. The DNA for the CDR3 is TGCGCCAGCAGCCAGGGACAGGGGGTTGGCGAGCAGTACTTC.

The chain joins TRBV9 to TRBJ1-1; D is unresolved. Deletions cut 4 bases from V and 4 bases from J, with 8 bases between. The V gene's germline CDR1 is SGDLS and CDR2 YYNGEE. This CDR3 has 12 amino acids. The CDR3 loop reads CASSPYSTEAFF. The CDR3 nucleotides read TGTGCCAGCAGCCCGTACTCCACTGAAGCTTTCTTT. Looking up the rest from reference TRBV9 and TRBJ1-1 gives the full variable domain: DSGVTQTPKHLITATGQRVTLRCSPRSGDLSVYWYQQSLDQGLQFLIQYYNGEERAKGNILERFSAQQFPDLHSELNLSSLELGDSALYFCASSPYSTEAFFGQGTRLTVV.

This clonotype has just a few counts. The rearrangement uses TRBV6-5 and TRBJ2-7; 8 nucleotides match TRBD1. The CDR3 covers 16 residues. Germline V lookup: CDR1 MNHEY, CDR2 SVGAGI. Trimming took 6 bases from V and 0 from J; bases not matched to a gene: 10. CDR3 region: CASSLDLGQASYEQYF. CDR3 DNA sequence: TGTGCCAGCAGCCTAGATTTGGGACAGGCCTCCTACGAGCAGTACTTC.

The genes are TRBV6-2 or TRBV6-3 and TRBJ2-1; possibly TRBD2 for D (6 bases). The CDR3 covers 13 residues. Germline V gene sequence: CDR1 MNHEY, CDR2 SVGEGT. V was pared by 3 bases and J by 9 bases, with 12 bases between. The DNA for the CDR3 is TGTGCCAGCAGTTATACGGGAGCGGGTGAGCAGTTCTTC. Its protein is CASSYTGAGEQFF.

The genes are TRBV9 and TRBJ1-1; TRBD1 matches at 7 bases. Germline-derived CDR1 and CDR2 are SGDLS and YYNGEE. The length of the CDR3 is 15 residues. Trimming removed 1 base from V and 5 bases from J; junction bases left unmatched: 8. CDR3 bases: TGTGCCAGCAGCGTATACGACAGGGTCGGGACTGAAGCTTTCTTT. This sequence encodes CASSVYDRVGTEAFF.

The V call is TRBV20-1, the J call TRBJ2-1, with D maybe TRBD2 (5 bases). V shed 2 bases and J shed 2 bases, with 10 bases lying between them. The CDR3 spans 14 residues. In germline, CDR1 is DFQATT, CDR2 SNEGSKA (reference sequence). The CDR3 coding sequence is TGCAGTGCTAGACCCCCGGGGACCTACAATGAGCAGTTCTTC. Its translation is CSARPPGTYNEQFF.

This clonotype was recorded a few times. The chain combines TRBV7-8 with TRBJ2-7, with D possibly matching TRBD1 (5 bases). V lost 5 bases and J lost 1, with 12 bases in between. Germline CDR1 reads SGHVS; CDR2 reads FQNEAQ. This CDR3 is built from 14 residues. Here the CDR3 reads CASSGHTESYEQYF. CDR3 in DNA: TGTGCCAGCAGCGGACATACTGAGTCCTACGAGCAGTACTTC.

This chain links TRBV6-4 with TRBJ1-6, with D perhaps TRBD1 (6 bases). Germline V gives CDR1 MRHNA, CDR2 SNTAGT. V lost 6 bases, J lost 10 bases, and 16 bases lay in between. This CDR3 comprises 14 residues. The CDR3, as DNA: TGTGCCAGCAGGGAACAGGGAGAGGAATCACCCCTCCACTTT. Residues: CASREQGEESPLHF.

This clonotype occurred a few times. The chain uses TRBV7-9 and TRBJ2-7; 9 positions match TRBD2. Germline CDR1 SEHNR, CDR2 FQNEAQ (reference sequence). V was clipped by 3 bases and J by 4 bases; unmatched bases: 4. This CDR3 is 14 amino acids long. As DNA, the CDR3 is TGTGCCAGCAGCTTCAGCGGGGGGCGGTACGAGCAGTACTTC. It codes for CASSFSGGRYEQYF. Looking up the rest from reference TRBV7-9 and TRBJ2-7 gives the full variable domain: DTGVSQNPRHKITKRGQNVTFRCDPISEHNRLYWYRQTLGQGPEFLTYFQNEAQLEKSRLLSDRFSAERPKGSFSTLEIQRTEQGDSAMYLCASSFSGGRYEQYFGPGTRLTVT.

This clonotype has just a few counts. The chain's CDR3 is CAIKGEGETQYF. In DNA form, the CDR3 reads TGTGCCATCAAAGGGGAAGGGGAGACCCAGTACTTC. The genes are TRBV10-3 and TRBJ2-5; possibly TRBD1 for D (5 bases). The germline V and J ends were trimmed by 7 bases and 5 bases, with 11 bases remaining between them. CDR1 is ENHRY, CDR2 SYGVKD, per germline. The CDR3 is 12 residues long.

This clonotype was seen a handful of times. The chain has TRBV18 and TRBJ2-7; 9 bases are shared with TRBD1. The CDR3 runs 16 residues. The ends lost 0 bases at V and 4 bases at J; junction bases unmatched: 7. Germline V CDR1 and CDR2: KGHSH, LQKENI. The CDR3: CASSPPPGTGWYEQYF. The CDR3 DNA follows: TGTGCCAGCTCACCACCGCCCGGGACAGGGTGGTACGAGCAGTACTTC.

The CDR3 sequence is CASGRGQQEKLFF. The CDR3 DNA follows: TGTGCCAGCGGCAGGGGGCAACAGGAAAAACTGTTTTTT. The chain uses TRBV7-9 and TRBJ1-4, with 8 bases that match TRBD1. Germline V gene data show CDR1 as SEHNR and CDR2 as FQNEAQ (reference sequence). V lost 8 bases, J lost 8 bases, and 7 bases stayed unmatched. The CDR3 covers 13 residues.

A few counts support this clonotype. V and J are TRBV3-1 and TRBJ2-1; 7 bases map to TRBD2. V was pared by 4 bases and J by 7 bases, with 7 bases of the junction left unmatched. Germline loops: CDR1 LGHDT, CDR2 YNNKEL (reference sequence). This CDR3 has 14 residues. The CDR3 reads CASSPAAGTNEQFF. The DNA of the CDR3 is TGTGCCAGCAGCCCCGCAGCGGGAACAAATGAGCAGTTCTTC.

This chain connects TRBV24-1 to TRBJ2-5; the D call may be TRBD1 or TRBD2 (6 bases each). CDR1 is KGHDR and CDR2 is SFDVKD in the germline V gene. This CDR3 has 12 residues. The ends were cut back, 4 bases at V and 9 bases at J, with 11 bases in the middle. CDR3 nucleotides: TGTGCCACCAGTGACTATAGGGGGGCCCAGTACTTC. It specifies CATSDYRGAQYF.

This clonotype was seen a handful of times. The genes are TRBV21-1 and TRBJ2-1; the D segment call TRBD1 is taken from the table without a DNA check. TRBV21-1 is classified as a pseudogene. The CDR3 length is 17 residues. CDR3 sequence: CASSKVRDPKGCNEQFF. CDR3 in DNA: TGTGCCAGCAGCAAAGTCCGGGACCCCAAAGGGTGCAATGAGCAGTTCTTC.